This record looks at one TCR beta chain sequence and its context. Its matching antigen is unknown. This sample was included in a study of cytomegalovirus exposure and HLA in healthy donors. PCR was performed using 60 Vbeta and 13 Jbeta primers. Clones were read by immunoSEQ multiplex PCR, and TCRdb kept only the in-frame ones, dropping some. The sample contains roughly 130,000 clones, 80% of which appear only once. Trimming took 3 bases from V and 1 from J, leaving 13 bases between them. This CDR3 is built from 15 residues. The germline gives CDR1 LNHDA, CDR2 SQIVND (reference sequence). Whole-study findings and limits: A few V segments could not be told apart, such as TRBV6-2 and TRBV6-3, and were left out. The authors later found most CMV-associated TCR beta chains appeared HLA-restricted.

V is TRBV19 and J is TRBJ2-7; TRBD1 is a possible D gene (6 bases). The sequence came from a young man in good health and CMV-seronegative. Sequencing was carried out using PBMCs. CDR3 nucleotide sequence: TGTGCCAGTAGTATCGGGACACAGGCTTCCTACGAGCAGTACTTC. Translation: CASSIGTQASYEQYF.